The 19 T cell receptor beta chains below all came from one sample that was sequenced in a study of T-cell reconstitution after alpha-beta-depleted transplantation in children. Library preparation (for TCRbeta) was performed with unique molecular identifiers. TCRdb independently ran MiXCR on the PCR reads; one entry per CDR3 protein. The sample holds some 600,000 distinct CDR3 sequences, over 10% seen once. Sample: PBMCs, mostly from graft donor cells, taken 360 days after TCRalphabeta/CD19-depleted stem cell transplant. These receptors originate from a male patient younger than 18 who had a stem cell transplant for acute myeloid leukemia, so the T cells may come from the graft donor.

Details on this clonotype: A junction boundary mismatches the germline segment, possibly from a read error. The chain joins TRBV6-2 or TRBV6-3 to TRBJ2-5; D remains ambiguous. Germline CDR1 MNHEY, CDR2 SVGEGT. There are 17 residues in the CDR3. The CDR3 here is CASSYDETQPDQETQYF. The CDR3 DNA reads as TGTGCCAGCAGTTACGATGAGACTCAACCCGACCAGGAGACCCAGTACTTC.

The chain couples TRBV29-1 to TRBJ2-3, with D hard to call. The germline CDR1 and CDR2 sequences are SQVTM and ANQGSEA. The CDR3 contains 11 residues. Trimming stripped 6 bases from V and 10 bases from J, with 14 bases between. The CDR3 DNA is TGCAGCGTCATTAGGATCGATGCGCAGTATTTT. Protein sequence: CSVIRIDAQYF.

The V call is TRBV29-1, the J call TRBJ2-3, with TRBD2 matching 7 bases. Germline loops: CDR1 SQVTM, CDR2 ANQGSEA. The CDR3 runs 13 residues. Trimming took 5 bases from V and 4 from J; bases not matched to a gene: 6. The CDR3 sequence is CSVRGRAADTQYF. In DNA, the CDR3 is TGCAGCGTTCGGGGGAGGGCTGCAGATACGCAGTATTTT.

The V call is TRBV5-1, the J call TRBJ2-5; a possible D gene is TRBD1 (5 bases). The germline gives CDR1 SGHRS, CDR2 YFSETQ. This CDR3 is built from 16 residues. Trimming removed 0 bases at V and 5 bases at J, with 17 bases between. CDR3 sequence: CASSLDRRWSHETQYF. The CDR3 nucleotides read TGCGCCAGCAGCTTGGACAGGCGGTGGTCCCACGAGACCCAGTACTTC.

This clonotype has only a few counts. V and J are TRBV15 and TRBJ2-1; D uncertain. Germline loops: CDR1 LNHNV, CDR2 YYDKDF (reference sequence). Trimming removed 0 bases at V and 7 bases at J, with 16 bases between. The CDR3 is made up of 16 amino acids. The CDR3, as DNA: TGTGCCACCAGCAGAGATAGAAGCCTGGGTCGGAATGAGCAGTTCTTC. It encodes CATSRDRSLGRNEQFF. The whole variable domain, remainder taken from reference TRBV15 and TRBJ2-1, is DAMVIQNPRYQVTQFGKPVTLSCSQTLNHNVMYWYQQKSSQAPKLLFHYYDKDFNNEADTPDNFQSRRPNTSFCFLDIRSPGLGDTAMYLCATSRDRSLGRNEQFFGPGTRLTVL.

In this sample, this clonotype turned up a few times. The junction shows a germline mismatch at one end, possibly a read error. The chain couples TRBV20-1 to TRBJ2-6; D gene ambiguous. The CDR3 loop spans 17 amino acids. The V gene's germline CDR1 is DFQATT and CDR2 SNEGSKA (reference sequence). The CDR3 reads CSARAWAGGPGSNVLTF. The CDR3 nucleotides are TGCAGTGCTAGGGCCTGGGCCGGCGGCCCTGGGTCCAACGTCCTGACTTTC.

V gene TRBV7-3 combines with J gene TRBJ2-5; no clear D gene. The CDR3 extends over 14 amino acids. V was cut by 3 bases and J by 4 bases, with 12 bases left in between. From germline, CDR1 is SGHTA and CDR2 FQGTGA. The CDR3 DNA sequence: TGTGCCAGCAGCTTCGGCCCCCTTGTAGAGACCCAGTACTTC. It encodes CASSFGPLVETQYF.

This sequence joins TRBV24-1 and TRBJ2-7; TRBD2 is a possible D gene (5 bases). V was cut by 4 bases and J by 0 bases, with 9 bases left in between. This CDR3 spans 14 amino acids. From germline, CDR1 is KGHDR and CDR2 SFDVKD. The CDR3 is CATSDARGSYEQYF. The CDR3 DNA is TGTGCCACCAGTGACGCACGGGGCTCCTACGAGCAGTACTTC.

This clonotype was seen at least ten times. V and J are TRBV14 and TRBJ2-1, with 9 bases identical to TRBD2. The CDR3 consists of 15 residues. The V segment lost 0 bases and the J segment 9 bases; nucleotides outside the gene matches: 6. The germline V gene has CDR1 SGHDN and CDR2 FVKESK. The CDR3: CASSQDLREGSEQFF. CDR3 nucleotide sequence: TGTGCCAGCAGCCAAGATCTGCGGGAGGGCTCTGAGCAGTTCTTC.

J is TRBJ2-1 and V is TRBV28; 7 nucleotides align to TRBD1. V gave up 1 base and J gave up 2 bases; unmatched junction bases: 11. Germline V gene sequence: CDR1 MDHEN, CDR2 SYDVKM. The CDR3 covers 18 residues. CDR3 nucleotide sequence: TGTGCCAGCAGTTTATACGACAGGGACAGTATTCCCTACAATGAGCAGTTCTTC. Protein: CASSLYDRDSIPYNEQFF.

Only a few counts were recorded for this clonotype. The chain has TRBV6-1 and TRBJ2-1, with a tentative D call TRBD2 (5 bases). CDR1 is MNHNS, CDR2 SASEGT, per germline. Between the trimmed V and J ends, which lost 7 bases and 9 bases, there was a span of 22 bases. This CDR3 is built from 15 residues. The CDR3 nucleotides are TGTGCCAGCACAGAGAGGGCCCCGCATGGCGCTGAGCAGTTCTTC. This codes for CASTERAPHGAEQFF.

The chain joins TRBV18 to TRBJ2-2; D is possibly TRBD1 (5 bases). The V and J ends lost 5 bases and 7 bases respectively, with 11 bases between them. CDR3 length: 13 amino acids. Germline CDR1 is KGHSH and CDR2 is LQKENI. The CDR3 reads CASSEGTGGELFF. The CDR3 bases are TGTGCCAGCTCAGAAGGAACAGGCGGGGAGCTGTTTTTT.

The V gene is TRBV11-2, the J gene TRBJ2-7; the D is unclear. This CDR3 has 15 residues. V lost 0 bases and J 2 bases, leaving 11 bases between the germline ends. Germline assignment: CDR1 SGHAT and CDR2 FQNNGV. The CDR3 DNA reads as TGTGCCAGCAGCTTAGAGCTGGGTAGGGCCTACGAGCAGTACTTC. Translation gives CASSLELGRAYEQYF.

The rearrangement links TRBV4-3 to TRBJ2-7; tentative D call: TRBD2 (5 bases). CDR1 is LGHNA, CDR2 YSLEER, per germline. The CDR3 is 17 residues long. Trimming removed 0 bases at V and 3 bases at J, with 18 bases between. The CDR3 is CASSQDLSGLPVYEQYF. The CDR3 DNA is TGCGCCAGCAGCCAAGATCTATCAGGACTGCCAGTCTACGAGCAGTACTTC.

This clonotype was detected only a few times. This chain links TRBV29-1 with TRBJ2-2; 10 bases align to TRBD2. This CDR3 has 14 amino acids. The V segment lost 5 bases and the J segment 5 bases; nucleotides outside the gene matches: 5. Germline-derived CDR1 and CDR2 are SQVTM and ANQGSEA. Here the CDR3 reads CSVKAGGPTGELFF. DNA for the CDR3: TGCAGCGTTAAAGCGGGAGGGCCGACCGGGGAGCTGTTTTTT.

The CDR3 loop reads CATSDSEPLTYNEQFF. Written as DNA, the CDR3 is TGTGCCACCAGTGATTCCGAACCCCTCACCTACAATGAGCAGTTCTTC. The V call is TRBV24-1, the J call TRBJ2-1; D gene uncertain. The CDR3 is made up of 16 amino acids. CDR1 and CDR2 from the germline V gene are KGHDR and SFDVKD. Trimming cost V 2 bases and J 2 bases, with 12 bases left between them.

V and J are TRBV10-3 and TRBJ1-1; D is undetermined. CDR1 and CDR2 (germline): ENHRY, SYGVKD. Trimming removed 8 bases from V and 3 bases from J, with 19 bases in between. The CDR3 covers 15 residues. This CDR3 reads CAILNAYGRDTEAFF. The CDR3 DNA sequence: TGTGCCATCCTAAACGCCTATGGCCGTGACACTGAAGCTTTCTTT.

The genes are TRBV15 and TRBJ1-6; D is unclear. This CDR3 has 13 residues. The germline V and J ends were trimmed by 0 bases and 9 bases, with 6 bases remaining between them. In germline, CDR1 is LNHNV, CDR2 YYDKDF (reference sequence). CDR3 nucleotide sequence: TGTGCCACCAGCAGAGATCCCGTTTCACCCCTCCACTTT. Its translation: CATSRDPVSPLHF.

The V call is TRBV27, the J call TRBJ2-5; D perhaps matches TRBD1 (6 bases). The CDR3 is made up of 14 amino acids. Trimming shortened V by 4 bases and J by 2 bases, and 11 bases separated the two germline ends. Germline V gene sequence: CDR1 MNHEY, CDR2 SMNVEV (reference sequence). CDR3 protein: CASSWTAKQETQYF. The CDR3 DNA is TGTGCCAGCAGTTGGACAGCAAAACAAGAGACCCAGTACTTC.